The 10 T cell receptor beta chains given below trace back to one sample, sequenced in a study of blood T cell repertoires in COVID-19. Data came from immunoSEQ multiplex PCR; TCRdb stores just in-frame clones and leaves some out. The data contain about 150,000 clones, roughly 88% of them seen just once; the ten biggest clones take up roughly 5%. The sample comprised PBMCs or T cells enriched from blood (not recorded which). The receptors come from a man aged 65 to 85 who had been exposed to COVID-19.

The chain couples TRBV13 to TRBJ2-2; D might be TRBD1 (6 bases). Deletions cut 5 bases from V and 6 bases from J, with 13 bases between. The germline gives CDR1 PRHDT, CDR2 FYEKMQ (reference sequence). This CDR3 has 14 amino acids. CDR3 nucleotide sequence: TGTGCCAGCAGCACCCAACAGGGATCCGGGGAGCTGTTTTTT. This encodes CASSTQQGSGELFF.

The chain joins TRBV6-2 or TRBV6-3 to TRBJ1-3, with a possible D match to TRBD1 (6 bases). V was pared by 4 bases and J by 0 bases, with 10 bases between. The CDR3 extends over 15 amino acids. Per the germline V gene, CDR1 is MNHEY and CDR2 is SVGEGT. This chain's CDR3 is CASSLTGLSGNTIYF. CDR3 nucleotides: TGTGCCAGCAGTTTGACAGGCCTCTCTGGAAACACCATATATTTT.

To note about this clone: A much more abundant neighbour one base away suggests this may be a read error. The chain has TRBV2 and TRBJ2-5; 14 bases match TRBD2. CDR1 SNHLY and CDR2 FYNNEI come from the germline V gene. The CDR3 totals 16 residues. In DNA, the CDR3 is TGTGCCGGCAGTGCGACTAGCGGGAGGGCCCGAGAGACCCAGTACTTC. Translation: CAGSATSGRARETQYF.

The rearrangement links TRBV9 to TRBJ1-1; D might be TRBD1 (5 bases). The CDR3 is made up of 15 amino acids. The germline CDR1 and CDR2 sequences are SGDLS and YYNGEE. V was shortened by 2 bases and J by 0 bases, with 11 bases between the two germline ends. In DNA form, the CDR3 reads TGTGCCAGCAGCGTTAGCGGGACTATGAACACTGAAGCTTTCTTT. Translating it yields CASSVSGTMNTEAFF.

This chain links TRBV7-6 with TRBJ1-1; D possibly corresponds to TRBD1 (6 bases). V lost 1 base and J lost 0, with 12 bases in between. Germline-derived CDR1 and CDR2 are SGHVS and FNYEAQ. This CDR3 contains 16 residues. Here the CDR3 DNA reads TGTGCCAGCAGCTTAGGAGGGAGGGGGGTGAACACTGAAGCTTTCTTT. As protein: CASSLGGRGVNTEAFF.

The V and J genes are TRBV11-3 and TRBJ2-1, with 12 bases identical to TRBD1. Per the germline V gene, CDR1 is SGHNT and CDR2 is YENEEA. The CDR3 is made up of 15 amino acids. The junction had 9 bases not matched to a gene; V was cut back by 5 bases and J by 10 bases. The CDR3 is CASSRGQGAPGEQFF. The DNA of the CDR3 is TGTGCCAGCAGCCGGGGACAGGGGGCGCCGGGGGAGCAGTTCTTC.

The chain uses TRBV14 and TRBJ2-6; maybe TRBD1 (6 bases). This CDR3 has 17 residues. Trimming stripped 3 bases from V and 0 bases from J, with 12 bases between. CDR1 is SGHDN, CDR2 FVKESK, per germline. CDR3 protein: CASSHLIRGSGANVLTF. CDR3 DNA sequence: TGTGCCAGCAGCCACCTAATCAGGGGCTCTGGGGCCAACGTCCTGACTTTC.

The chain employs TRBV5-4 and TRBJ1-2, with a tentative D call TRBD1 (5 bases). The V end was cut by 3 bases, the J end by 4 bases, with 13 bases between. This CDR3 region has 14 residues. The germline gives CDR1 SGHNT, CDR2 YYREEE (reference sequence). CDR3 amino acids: CASSSLRGRYGYTF. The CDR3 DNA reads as TGTGCCAGCAGCTCTCTTAGGGGCCGCTATGGCTACACCTTC.

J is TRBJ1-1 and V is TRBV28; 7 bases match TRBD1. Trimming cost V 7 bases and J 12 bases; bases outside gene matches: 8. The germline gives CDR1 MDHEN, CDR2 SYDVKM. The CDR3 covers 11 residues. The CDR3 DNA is TGTGCCAGCACCTCAGACAGGGCTCCTTTCTTT. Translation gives CASTSDRAPFF. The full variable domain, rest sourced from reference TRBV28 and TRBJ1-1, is DVKVTQSSRYLVKRTGEKVFLECVQDMDHENMFWYRQDPGLGLRLIYFSYDVKMKEKGDIPEGYSVSREKKERFSLILESASTNQTSMYLCASTSDRAPFFGQGTRLTVV.

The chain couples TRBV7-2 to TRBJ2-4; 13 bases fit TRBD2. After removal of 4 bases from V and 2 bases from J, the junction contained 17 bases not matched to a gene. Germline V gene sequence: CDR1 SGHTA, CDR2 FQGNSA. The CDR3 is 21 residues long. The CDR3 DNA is TGTGCCAGCAGCTCAGCGGCCTTCGGGACTAGCGGGAACCCGACCAAAAACATTCAGTACTTC. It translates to CASSSAAFGTSGNPTKNIQYF.